A single sample is the source of the 13 T cell receptor beta chains below, sequenced in a study of cytomegalovirus exposure and HLA in healthy donors. The primer mix had 60 Vbeta and 13 Jbeta primers. The protocol was immunoSEQ multiplex PCR, while the TCRdb copy is restricted to in-frame clones and leaves out a portion. The table has some 160,000 clones, 76% seen once; the top ten hold roughly 2%. The sequenced material came from PBMCs. These TCRs come from a woman between 40 and 50 years old in good health and CMV-seronegative.

The chain uses TRBV11-2 and TRBJ1-1, with D possibly matching TRBD1 (5 bases). CDR1 is SGHAT and CDR2 is FQNNGV in the germline V gene. V gave up 5 bases and J gave up 10 bases, with 11 bases separating them. The length of the CDR3 is 11 residues. CDR3 nucleotide sequence: TGTGCCAGCAGCCCCGGGGGTGGAGCTTTCTTT. It is translated as CASSPGGGAFF.

V and J are TRBV25-1 and TRBJ1-2; no definite D call. CDR1 is MGHDK and CDR2 is SYGVNS in the germline V gene. The V end lost 4 bases, the J end lost 0 bases, and 6 bases lay between the germline ends. The CDR3 contains 13 residues. The CDR3 sequence: CASSVHSNYGYTF. The DNA of the CDR3 is TGTGCCAGCAGTGTTCACTCTAACTATGGCTACACCTTC.

J is TRBJ2-1 and V is TRBV6-5, with a weak D call TRBD2 (5 bases). Germline V gene data show CDR1 as MNHEY and CDR2 as SVGAGI. Trimming removed 0 bases at V and 0 bases at J, with 9 bases between. The CDR3 consists of 16 residues. CDR3 sequence reads: CASSYSLGSSYNEQFF. The CDR3 region has the DNA TGTGCCAGCAGTTACTCGTTAGGGAGCTCCTACAATGAGCAGTTCTTC.

This clone was counted a few times. J is TRBJ1-2 and V is TRBV2, with TRBD1 matching 8 bases. CDR1 is SNHLY and CDR2 is FYNNEI in the germline V gene. This CDR3 region has 13 residues. V lost 6 bases and J lost 6; bases outside the gene matches: 6. The CDR3 loop reads CASRVGQGNGYTF. Written as DNA, the CDR3 is TGTGCCAGCAGGGTTGGACAGGGTAATGGCTACACCTTC.

The rearrangement joins TRBV28 to TRBJ1-2; 8 bases line up with TRBD1. Germline values: CDR1 MDHEN, CDR2 SYDVKM. V lost 2 bases to trimming and J lost 5 bases; unmatched junction nucleotides: 10. The CDR3 extends over 16 amino acids. The CDR3, as DNA: TGTGCCAGCAGTTTAACCGGGACAGGTAATGAATATGGCTACACCTTC. Protein sequence: CASSLTGTGNEYGYTF.

The chain carries TRBV5-1 and TRBJ2-5, with TRBD2 identical over 10 bases. Germline CDR1 reads SGHRS; CDR2 reads YFSETQ. J gave up 0 bases and V 3 bases, and 5 bases lay outside the gene matches. The CDR3 totals 16 residues. Here the CDR3 reads CASSSTSGWYQETQYF. The CDR3, as DNA: TGCGCCAGCAGCTCGACTAGCGGGTGGTACCAAGAGACCCAGTACTTC.

This clone was seen only once. The chain recombines TRBV6-5 with TRBJ1-3; the D gene is possibly TRBD1 (5 bases). V lost 5 bases, J lost 0 bases, and 11 bases lay in between. Germline loops: CDR1 MNHEY, CDR2 SVGAGI. The CDR3 extends over 15 amino acids. The CDR3 region is CASSLTGDSGNTIYF. CDR3 DNA: TGTGCCAGCAGTCTAACAGGAGACTCTGGAAACACCATATATTTT.

The chain links TRBV28 to TRBJ1-2; perhaps TRBD1 as D (5 bases). The V and J ends lost 2 bases and 6 bases respectively, with 7 bases between them. Germline assignment: CDR1 MDHEN and CDR2 SYDVKM. This CDR3 contains 12 residues. The CDR3: CASSLLGDGYTF. Here the CDR3 DNA reads TGTGCCAGCAGTTTACTAGGGGATGGCTACACCTTC.

This chain connects TRBV19 to TRBJ1-5; TRBD1 agrees at 9 bases. The germline V gene encodes CDR1 LNHDA and CDR2 SQIVND (reference sequence). V lost 6 bases and J lost 3; bases outside the gene matches: 9. The CDR3 has 16 amino acids. The CDR3 DNA sequence: TGTGCCAGTAGAGAACCGTGGGACAGGGACAATCAGCCCCAGCATTTT. It is translated as CASREPWDRDNQPQHF.

This chain joins TRBV18 and TRBJ2-5, with D uncertain. V lost 0 bases, J lost 3 bases, and 5 bases lay in between. The V gene's germline CDR1 is KGHSH and CDR2 LQKENI. The CDR3 loop spans 13 amino acids. This CDR3 is CASSPPLKETQYF. For the CDR3, the DNA is TGTGCCAGCTCACCACCGTTAAAAGAGACCCAGTACTTC.

This clone was found once. The chain employs TRBV10-3 and TRBJ2-5; D uncertain. Trimming cost V 4 bases and J 2 bases, with 8 bases left between them. This CDR3 comprises 13 residues. CDR1 and CDR2 from the germline V gene are ENHRY and SYGVKD. CDR3 sequence: CAISGIEQETQYF. DNA of the CDR3: TGTGCCATCAGTGGCATAGAACAAGAGACCCAGTACTTC.

This chain connects TRBV28 to TRBJ2-1; no clear D. Germline-derived CDR1 and CDR2 are MDHEN and SYDVKM. The CDR3 loop spans 13 amino acids. V was pared by 8 bases and J by 0 bases, with 8 bases between. The CDR3 bases are TGTGCCAGCGTGAGTGACTCCTACAATGAGCAGTTCTTC. It yields the protein CASVSDSYNEQFF.

Only one count was recorded for this clone. This chain connects TRBV25-1 to TRBJ2-7; D may be TRBD1 (6 bases). The CDR3 is 14 residues long. Germline CDR1 and CDR2: MGHDK and SYGVNS. The V end was cut by 1 base, the J end by 5 bases, with 12 bases between. The CDR3 region has the DNA TGTGCCAGCAGTGAATTAACAGGGCGAGACGAGCAGTACTTC. Translation gives CASSELTGRDEQYF.